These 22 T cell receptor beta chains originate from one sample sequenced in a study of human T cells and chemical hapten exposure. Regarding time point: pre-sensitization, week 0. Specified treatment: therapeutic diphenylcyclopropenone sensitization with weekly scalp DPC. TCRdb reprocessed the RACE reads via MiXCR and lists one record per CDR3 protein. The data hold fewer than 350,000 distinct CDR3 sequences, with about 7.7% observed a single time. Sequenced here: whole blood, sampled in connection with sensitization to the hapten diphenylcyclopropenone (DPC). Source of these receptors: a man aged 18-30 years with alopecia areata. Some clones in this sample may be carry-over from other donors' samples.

The CDR3 protein is CASSLRQGGQPQHF. For the CDR3, the DNA is TGTGCCAGCAGCCTCCGACAGGGTGGCCAGCCCCAGCATTTT. The chain is built from TRBV7-2 and TRBJ1-5; 7 bases align to TRBD1. This CDR3 is 14 amino acids long. The ends lost 5 bases at V and 7 bases at J; junction bases unmatched: 8. CDR1 and CDR2 (germline): SGHTA, FQGNSA.

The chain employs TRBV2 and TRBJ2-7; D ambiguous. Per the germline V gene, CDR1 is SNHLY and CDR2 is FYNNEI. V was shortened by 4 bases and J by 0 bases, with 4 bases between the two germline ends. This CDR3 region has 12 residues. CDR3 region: CASSGSSYEQYV. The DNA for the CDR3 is TGTGCCAGCAGTGGGAGCTCCTACGAGCAGTACGTC.

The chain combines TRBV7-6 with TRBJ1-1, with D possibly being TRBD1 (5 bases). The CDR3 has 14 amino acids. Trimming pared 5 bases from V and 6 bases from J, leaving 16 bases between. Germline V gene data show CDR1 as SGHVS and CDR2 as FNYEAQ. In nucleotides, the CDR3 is TGTGCCAGCAGCCCATTGACAGTTGGCGCTGAAGCTTTCTTT. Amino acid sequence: CASSPLTVGAEAFF.

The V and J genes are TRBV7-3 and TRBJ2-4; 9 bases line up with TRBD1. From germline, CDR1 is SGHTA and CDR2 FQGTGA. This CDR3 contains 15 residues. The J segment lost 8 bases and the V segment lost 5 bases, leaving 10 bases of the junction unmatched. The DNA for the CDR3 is TGTGCCAGCAGCCCGCAGGGACAGGGTGTGGACATTCAGTACTTC. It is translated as CASSPQGQGVDIQYF.

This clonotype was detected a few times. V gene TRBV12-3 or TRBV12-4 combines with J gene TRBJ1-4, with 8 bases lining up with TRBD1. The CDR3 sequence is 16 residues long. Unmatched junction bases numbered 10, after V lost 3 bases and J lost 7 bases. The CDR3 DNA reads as TGTGCCAGCAGTTTGTGGCAGGGGGCCATTGTTGAAAAACTGTTTTTT. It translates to CASSLWQGAIVEKLFF.

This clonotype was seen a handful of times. In DNA, the CDR3 is TGTGCCAGCAGTTTGACAGGCCTGGGCGGGGAGCTGTTTTTT. It yields the protein CASSLTGLGGELFF. The chain couples TRBV6-2 or TRBV6-3 to TRBJ2-2; D is perhaps TRBD1 (6 bases). Germline V gene data show CDR1 as MNHEY and CDR2 as SVGEGT. V was trimmed by 4 bases and J by 7 bases, leaving 13 bases between them. CDR3 size: 14 residues.

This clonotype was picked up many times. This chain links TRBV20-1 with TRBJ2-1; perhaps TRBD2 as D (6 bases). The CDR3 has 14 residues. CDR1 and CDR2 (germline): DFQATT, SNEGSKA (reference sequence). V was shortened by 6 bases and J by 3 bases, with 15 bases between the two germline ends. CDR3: CSARSWRDYNEQFF. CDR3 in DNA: TGCAGTGCCCGTTCGTGGCGGGACTACAATGAGCAGTTCTTC.

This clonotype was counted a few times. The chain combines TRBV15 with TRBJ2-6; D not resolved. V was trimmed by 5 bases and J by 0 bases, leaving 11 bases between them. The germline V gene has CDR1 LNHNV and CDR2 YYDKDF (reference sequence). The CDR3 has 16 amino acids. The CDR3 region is CATSSNPSSGANVLTF. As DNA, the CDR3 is TGTGCCACCAGCTCAAATCCCAGCTCTGGGGCCAACGTCCTGACTTTC.

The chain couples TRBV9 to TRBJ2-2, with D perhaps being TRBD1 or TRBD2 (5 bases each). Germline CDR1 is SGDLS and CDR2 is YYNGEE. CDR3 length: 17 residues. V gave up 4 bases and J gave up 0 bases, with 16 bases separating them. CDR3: CASSTSGGRANTGELFF. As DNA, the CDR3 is TGTGCCAGCAGCACGAGCGGTGGCAGGGCGAACACCGGGGAGCTGTTTTTT.

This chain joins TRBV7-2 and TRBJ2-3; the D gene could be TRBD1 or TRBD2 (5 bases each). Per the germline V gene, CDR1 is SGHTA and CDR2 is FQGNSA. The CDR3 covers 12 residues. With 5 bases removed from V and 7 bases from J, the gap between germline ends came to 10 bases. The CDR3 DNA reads TGTGCCAGCAGCCGGGACGGATATACGCAGTATTTT. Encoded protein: CASSRDGYTQYF.

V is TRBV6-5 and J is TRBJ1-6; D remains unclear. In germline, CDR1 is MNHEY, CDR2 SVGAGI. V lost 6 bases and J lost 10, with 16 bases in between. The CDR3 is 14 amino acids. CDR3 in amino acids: CASSPTSEESPLHF. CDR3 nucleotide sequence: TGTGCCAGCAGCCCGACATCCGAAGAATCACCCCTCCACTTT.

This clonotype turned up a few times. For the CDR3, the DNA is TGTGCCAGCTCACCATTAGGTCCCCCAGCGGGGGGGCCCTACAATGAGCAGTTCTTC. Translated, it gives CASSPLGPPAGGPYNEQFF. This chain links TRBV18 with TRBJ2-1; 10 bases agree with TRBD2. The CDR3 runs 19 residues. Germline lookup yields CDR1 KGHSH and CDR2 LQKENI. V trimming: 2 bases; J trimming: 2 bases; junction bases outside the gene matches: 12.

The CDR3 nucleotides read TGTGCCAGCAGCGTAGACTGGCGCACTGAAGCTTTCTTT. It encodes CASSVDWRTEAFF. The chain employs TRBV9 and TRBJ1-1, with D unresolved. The CDR3 is made up of 13 amino acids. V was cut by 0 bases and J by 4 bases, with 7 bases left in between. CDR1 is SGDLS, CDR2 YYNGEE, per germline.

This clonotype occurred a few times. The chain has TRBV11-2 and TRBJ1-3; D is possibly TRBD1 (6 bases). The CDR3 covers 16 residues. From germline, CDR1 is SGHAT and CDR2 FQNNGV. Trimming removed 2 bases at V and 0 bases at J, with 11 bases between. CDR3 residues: CASSLLNRASGNTIYF. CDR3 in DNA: TGTGCCAGCAGCTTACTAAACAGGGCCTCTGGAAACACCATATATTTT. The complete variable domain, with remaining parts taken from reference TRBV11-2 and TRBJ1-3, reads EAGVAQSPRYKIIEKRQSVAFWCNPISGHATLYWYQQILGQGPKLLIQFQNNGVVDDSQLPKDRFSAERLKGVDSTLKIQPAKLEDSAVYLCASSLLNRASGNTIYFGEGSWLTVV.

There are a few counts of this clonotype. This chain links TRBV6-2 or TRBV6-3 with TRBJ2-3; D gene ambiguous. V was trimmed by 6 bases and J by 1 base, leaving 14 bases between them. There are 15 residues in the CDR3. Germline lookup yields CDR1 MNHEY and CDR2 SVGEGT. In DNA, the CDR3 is TGTGCCAGCAGAACTGTGGGCGGAGGCACAGATACGCAGTATTTT. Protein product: CASRTVGGGTDTQYF.

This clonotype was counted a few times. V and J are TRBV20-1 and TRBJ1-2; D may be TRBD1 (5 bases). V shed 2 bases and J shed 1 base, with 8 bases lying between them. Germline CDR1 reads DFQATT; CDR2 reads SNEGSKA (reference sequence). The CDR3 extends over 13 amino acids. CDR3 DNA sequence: TGCAGTGCTAGACAGGGTTTTAACTATGGCTACACCTTC. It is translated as CSARQGFNYGYTF.

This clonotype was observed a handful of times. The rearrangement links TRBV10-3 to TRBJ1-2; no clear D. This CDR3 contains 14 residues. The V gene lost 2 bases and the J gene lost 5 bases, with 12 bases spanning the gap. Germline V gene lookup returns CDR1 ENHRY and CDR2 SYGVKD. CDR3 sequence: CAISEMDGEYGYTF. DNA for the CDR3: TGTGCCATCAGTGAGATGGATGGGGAATATGGCTACACCTTC.

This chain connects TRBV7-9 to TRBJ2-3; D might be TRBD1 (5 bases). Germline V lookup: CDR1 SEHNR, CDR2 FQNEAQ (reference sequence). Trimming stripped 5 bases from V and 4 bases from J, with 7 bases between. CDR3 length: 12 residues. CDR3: CASSVQADTQYF. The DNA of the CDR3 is TGTGCCAGCAGCGTACAGGCAGATACGCAGTATTTT.

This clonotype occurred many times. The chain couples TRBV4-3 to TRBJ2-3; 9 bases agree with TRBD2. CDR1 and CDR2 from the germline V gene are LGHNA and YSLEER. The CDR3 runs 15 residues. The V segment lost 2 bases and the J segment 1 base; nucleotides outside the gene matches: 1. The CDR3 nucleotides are TGCGCCAGCAGCCAATTAGCGGGGGGCACAGATACGCAGTATTTT. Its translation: CASSQLAGGTDTQYF.

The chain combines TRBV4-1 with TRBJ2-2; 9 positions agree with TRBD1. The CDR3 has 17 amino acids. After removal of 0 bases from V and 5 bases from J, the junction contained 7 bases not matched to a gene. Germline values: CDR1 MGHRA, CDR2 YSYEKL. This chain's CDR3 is CASSQDVRTGETGELFF. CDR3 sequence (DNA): TGCGCCAGCAGCCAAGACGTTCGGACAGGGGAGACCGGGGAGCTGTTTTTT.

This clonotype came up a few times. The DNA for the CDR3 is TGCAGTGCGGAACAGGGCCGAGGGTACAATGAGCAGTTCTTC. Amino acid sequence: CSAEQGRGYNEQFF. The chain links TRBV20-1 to TRBJ2-1, with D perhaps TRBD1 (6 bases). The V and J ends lost 6 bases and 4 bases respectively, with 16 bases between them. Germline V gene lookup returns CDR1 DFQATT and CDR2 SNEGSKA (reference sequence). The CDR3 is 14 residues long.

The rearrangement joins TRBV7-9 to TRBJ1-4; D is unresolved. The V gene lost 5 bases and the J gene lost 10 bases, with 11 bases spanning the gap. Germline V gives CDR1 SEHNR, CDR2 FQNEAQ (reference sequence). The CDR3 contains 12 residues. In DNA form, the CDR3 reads TGTGCCAGCAGCCCAGCAGGAGGAAAACTGTTTTTT. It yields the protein CASSPAGGKLFF.